This T cell receptor beta chain was identified during a study of cytomegalovirus exposure and HLA in healthy donors. PCR used 60 Vbeta primers and 13 Jbeta primers. Sequencing used immunoSEQ multiplex PCR; TCRdb keeps in-frame clones, though not all of them. The sample includes some 140,000 clones, 70% to 80% of them seen just once. Study-wide points: Beyond CMV serostatus, there was no information to go on about immune exposure. Reportedly, diagnosis of cytomegalovirus status by the classifier showed high specificity and sensitivity. DRB1 showed the most TCR associations and HLA-C the fewest in a later analysis, as rates varied by HLA locus.

Nominally healthy donors provided the samples, though records likely missed some immune exposures. The count of this clone is one. The target antigen is unknown. The TCR was taken from a female donor in good health and CMV-seronegative. The sample consisted of PBMCs.

The CDR3 nucleotides read TGTGCCAGCAGCTTGTGGACGACAGGCTCAAATTCACCCCTCCACTTT. Its translation is CASSLWTTGSNSPLHF. The rearrangement uses TRBV11-2 and TRBJ1-6; D might be TRBD1 (6 bases). V shed 3 bases and J shed 7 bases, with 16 bases lying between them. The CDR3 covers 16 residues. Germline CDR1 and CDR2: SGHAT and FQNNGV.